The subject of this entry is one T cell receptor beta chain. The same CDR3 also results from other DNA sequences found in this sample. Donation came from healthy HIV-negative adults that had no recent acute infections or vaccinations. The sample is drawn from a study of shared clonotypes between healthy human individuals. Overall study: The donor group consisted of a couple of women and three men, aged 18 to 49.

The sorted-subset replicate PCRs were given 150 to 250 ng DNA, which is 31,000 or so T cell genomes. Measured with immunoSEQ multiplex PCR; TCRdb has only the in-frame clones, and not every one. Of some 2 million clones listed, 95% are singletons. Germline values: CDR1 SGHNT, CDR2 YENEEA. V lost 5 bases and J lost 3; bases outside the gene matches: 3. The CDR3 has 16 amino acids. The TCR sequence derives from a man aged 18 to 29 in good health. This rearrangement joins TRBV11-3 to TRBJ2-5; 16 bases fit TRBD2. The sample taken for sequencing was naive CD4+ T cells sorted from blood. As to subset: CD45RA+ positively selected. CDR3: CASSPGLAGGKETQYF. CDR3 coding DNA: TGTGCCAGCAGCCCGGGACTAGCGGGAGGGAAAGAGACCCAGTACTTC.